This TCR beta chain appears in the sequencing data of a study of control samples from healthy donors and cancer patients. The repertoire was sequenced with immunoSEQ multiplex PCR; TCRdb's copy has only in-frame clones and lacks some. Found here are 130,000 to 150,000 clones, 93% of them singletons; the top ten hold more than 4.5%. Germline V gives CDR1 LGHNA, CDR2 YNFKEQ. The CDR3 length is 13 residues. Trimming at V came to 4 bases and at J to 7 bases, leaving 5 bases not matched to a gene. The V call is TRBV4-2, the J call TRBJ1-1, with 8 bases lining up with TRBD1. The receptor was isolated from a man between 18 and 35 years old in good health. Input material: blood. The CDR3 here is CASSLTGENEAFF. The CDR3 bases are TGTGCCAGCAGCCTGACAGGGGAGAATGAAGCTTTCTTT.